This TCR beta chain is drawn from a study of blood T cell repertoires in COVID-19 (dated by TCRdb to the early 2020s). With regard to the full study: Samples covering the acute and convalescent phases of COVID-19 were provided by collaborators in the United States, Italy and Spain. The material from the prospective study consisted of cDNA or gDNA derived from T cells, B-cell-depleted T cells, or PBMCs. A de-identified subject ID, COVID-19 status, age in years and sex were almost always included in the sample metadata. The samples were drawn from the first 160 participants of the ongoing ImmuneRACE study and from 950 to 1,500 subjects provided by 6 global collaborators. The repertoires were made available in a free public database intended to serve as a resource for research on the immune response to SARS-CoV-2. Subjects who had been exposed to COVID-19, were actively infected with it, or had recovered from it provided the deeply sampled blood TCRbeta repertoires that made up the dataset. Where HLA class I and class II types were available, the types were taken from metadata supplied by the sample provider, not from assay-based typing.

TCRbeta CDR3 regions were amplified from genomic DNA using the immunoSEQ Assay, a bias-controlled multiplex PCR. The authors processed their data as follows. The number of nucleated cells in each sample was estimated by amplification of reference gene primers within the assay. Sequence reads were collapsed and filtered to measure the absolute abundance of every unique TCRbeta CDR3 rearrangement. Productive Simpson clonality was computed per sample as the square root of Simpson's diversity index over productive rearrangements. Drawn from immuneACCESS, this table holds only the in-frame rearrangements with V and J called that TCRdb kept. Clones are partly lost; checked studies trace under half to an unresolved V gene and leave the rest unexplained. V and J calls and clone size follow that table, whereas D and trimming were derived from the DNA. Here the sample has approximately 240,000 clones; 85% occur a single time. Clones ranked in the top ten supply 2.9% of the sample.

Inclusive of the bounding cysteine and phenylalanine, the CDR3 is 16 residues long. Only the CDR3 region is kept as DNA, spanning 48 bases read in frame from base 1. CDR1 and CDR2 are drawn from the germline V gene (reference sequence): LNHDA, SQIVND. V ends up 3 bases short and J 7 bases short, with an unmatched junction base count of 6. With regard to this clone: This receptor's antigen is unknown. Per-nucleotide qualities are absent, and no much larger clonotype sits a single base away.

Samples from volunteer blood donors who had recovered from COVID-19 were contributed by a second Seattle source. Collaborating institutions collected whole blood in K2EDTA tubes following their own protocols. For TCRbeta analysis, collaborators shipped samples as frozen whole blood, isolated PBMCs, or DNA extracted from either of those sample types. What the research found in general, with its limitations: Clinical and demographic metadata were provided uncurated, with the amount varying by source and participant.

This TCR was sampled from a man aged 45 to 65 who had recovered from COVID-19. The rearrangement combines TRBV19 with TRBJ2-1; the junction holds 13 bases that match TRBD2. Sequencing was performed on peripheral blood. The DNA sequence is TGTGCCAGTAGTATGGGACTAGCGGGACTTAATAATGAGCAGTTCTTC. Its translation reads: CASSMGLAGLNNEQFF. The full variable domain, completed from the reference TRBV19 and TRBJ2-1 proteins outside the CDR3, reads DGGITQSPKYLFRKEGQNVTLSCEQNLNHDAMYWYRQDPGQGLRLIYYSQIVNDFQKGDIAEGYSVSREKKESFPLTVTSAQKNPTAFYLCASSMGLAGLNNEQFFGPGTRLTVL.